In its sample, the clone carrying this T cell receptor (beta chain) was seen once. The data originate from a study of siplizumab effects on memory and regulatory T cells. CDR1 LGHNA and CDR2 YSLEER come from the germline V gene. Trimming pared 0 bases from V and 3 bases from J, leaving 12 bases between. The CDR3 spans 15 residues. Profiled with immunoSEQ multiplex PCR; TCRdb holds only in-frame clones, not every one. The top ten clones hold around 0.086% of a sample with about 66,000 clones, around 96% of them seen once. The specimen sequenced was naive CD8+ T cells sorted from blood. The receptor was isolated from a human donor in good health. The chain has TRBV4-3 and TRBJ2-7; the D gene could be TRBD1 or TRBD2 (5 bases each). The CDR3, as DNA: TGCGCCAGCAGCCAAGAGCGATTGGGGGTCTACGAGCAGTACTTC. Encoded protein: CASSQERLGVYEQYF.